A single sample is the source of the 7 T cell receptor beta chains below, sequenced in a study of blood T cell repertoires in COVID-19. Sequenced by immunoSEQ multiplex PCR; TCRdb stores in-frame clones only, minus some. In the table there are roughly 190,000 clones, about 70% of which are singletons. The specimen was peripheral blood. These receptors all stem from a woman in her forties or fifties with active or convalescent COVID-19.

V usage is TRBV10-3 and J usage is TRBJ2-1; TRBD2 matches 9 bases. Germline assignment: CDR1 ENHRY and CDR2 SYGVKD. This CDR3 is built from 13 residues. After removal of 4 bases from V and 7 bases from J, the junction contained 2 bases not matched to a gene. The CDR3 loop reads CAISVAGVNEQFF. The CDR3 DNA reads TGTGCCATCAGTGTAGCGGGAGTGAATGAGCAGTTCTTC.

The CDR3 DNA sequence: TGTGCCAGCAGCTTAGGAAGCCTAGTGTTCGAGACCCAGTACTTC. It specifies CASSLGSLVFETQYF. V is TRBV7-2 and J is TRBJ2-5; no clear D. This CDR3 contains 15 residues. V shed 1 base and J shed 5 bases, with 14 bases lying between them. Per the germline V gene, CDR1 is SGHTA and CDR2 is FQGNSA.

This clone has a single count. The chain is built from TRBV7-9 and TRBJ2-3; 8 nucleotides match TRBD1. V dropped 7 bases and J dropped 0; count of bases not matched to a gene: 6. Per the germline V gene, CDR1 is SEHNR and CDR2 is FQNEAQ (reference sequence). The length of the CDR3 is 15 residues. CDR3 in amino acids: CASIADRASTDTQYF. The CDR3 nucleotides read TGTGCCAGCATCGCGGACAGGGCGAGCACAGATACGCAGTATTTT.

The gene calls are TRBV19 and TRBJ1-2; 9 bases are a match to TRBD1. Unmatched junction bases numbered 7, after V lost 6 bases and J lost 2 bases. The length of the CDR3 is 15 residues. The germline gives CDR1 LNHDA, CDR2 SQIVND (reference sequence). The CDR3 nucleotides are TGTGCCAGTAGCCCCTTCGGACAGGGGAACTATGGCTACACCTTC. Translated: CASSPFGQGNYGYTF.

In its sample, this clone was seen once. The rearrangement links TRBV29-1 to TRBJ2-1; D is unclear. V was shortened by 8 bases and J by 5 bases, with 13 bases between the two germline ends. CDR3 length equals 12 residues. Looked up from germline, CDR1 is SQVTM and CDR2 is ANQGSEA. CDR3 protein: CSSSDWDNEQFF. CDR3 DNA: TGCAGCTCCTCAGACTGGGACAATGAGCAGTTCTTC.

The rearrangement joins TRBV19 to TRBJ1-2; 7 positions match TRBD1. The germline V gene has CDR1 LNHDA and CDR2 SQIVND (reference sequence). The CDR3 is 14 amino acids. Trimming cost V 9 bases and J 5 bases; bases outside gene matches: 12. CDR3 loop: CARRSGQPEYGYTF. CDR3 nucleotides: TGTGCCAGACGGTCGGGACAGCCGGAATATGGCTACACCTTC.

The chain has TRBV11-2 and TRBJ1-1; 7 nucleotides align to TRBD1. J was trimmed by 0 bases and V by 8 bases; bases with no gene match: 3. The CDR3 is made up of 13 amino acids. The germline CDR1 and CDR2 sequences are SGHAT and FQNNGV. The CDR3 sequence: CASGGQLNTEAFF. The CDR3 nucleotides are TGTGCCAGCGGGGGACAGTTGAACACTGAAGCTTTCTTT.